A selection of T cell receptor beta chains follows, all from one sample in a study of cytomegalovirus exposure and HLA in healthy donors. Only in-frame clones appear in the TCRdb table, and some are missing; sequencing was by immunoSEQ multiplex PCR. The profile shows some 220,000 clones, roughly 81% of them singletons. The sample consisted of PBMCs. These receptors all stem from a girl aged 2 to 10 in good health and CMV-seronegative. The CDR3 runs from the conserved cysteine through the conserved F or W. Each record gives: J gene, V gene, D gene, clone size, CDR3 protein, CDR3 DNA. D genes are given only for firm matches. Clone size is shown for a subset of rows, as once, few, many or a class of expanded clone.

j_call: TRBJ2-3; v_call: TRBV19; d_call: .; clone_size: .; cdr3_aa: CASTNRETDTQYF; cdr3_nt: TGTGCCAGTACAAACAGGGAGACAGATACGCAGTATTTT
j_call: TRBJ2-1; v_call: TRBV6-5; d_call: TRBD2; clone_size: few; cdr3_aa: CASRLGLAGNEQFF; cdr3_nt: TGTGCCAGCAGACTCGGACTAGCGGGTAATGAGCAGTTCTTC
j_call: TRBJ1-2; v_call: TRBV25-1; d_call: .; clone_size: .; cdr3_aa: CASSEGGYGYTF; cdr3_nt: TGTGCCAGCAGTGAGGGGGGATATGGCTACACCTTC
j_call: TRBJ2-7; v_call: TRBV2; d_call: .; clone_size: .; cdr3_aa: CASRISGTNFYEQYF; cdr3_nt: TGTGCCAGCAGGATCTCCGGGACAAATTTCTACGAGCAGTACTTC
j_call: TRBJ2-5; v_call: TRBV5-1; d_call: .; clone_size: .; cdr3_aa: CASSLVASRSQETQYF; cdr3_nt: TGCGCCAGCAGCTTGGTAGCGTCTAGGTCACAAGAGACCCAGTACTTC
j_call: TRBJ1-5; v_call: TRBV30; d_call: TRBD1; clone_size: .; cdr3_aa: CAWSTPQGTRSNQPQHF; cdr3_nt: TGTGCCTGGAGCACCCCACAGGGGACGAGGAGCAATCAGCCCCAGCATTTT
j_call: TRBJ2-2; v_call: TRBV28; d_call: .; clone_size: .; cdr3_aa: CASSLPRENTGELFF; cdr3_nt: TGTGCCAGCAGTTTACCCAGGGAGAACACCGGGGAGCTGTTTTTT
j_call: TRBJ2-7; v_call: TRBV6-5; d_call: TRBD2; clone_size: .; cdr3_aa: CASRPGLGAYEQYF; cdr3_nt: TGTGCCAGCAGACCGGGACTAGGGGCCTACGAGCAGTACTTC
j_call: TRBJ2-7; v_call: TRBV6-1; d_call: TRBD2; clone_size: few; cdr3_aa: CASSVSGTSGWAYEQYF; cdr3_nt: TGTGCCAGCAGTGTCTCCGGGACTAGCGGGTGGGCCTACGAGCAGTACTTC
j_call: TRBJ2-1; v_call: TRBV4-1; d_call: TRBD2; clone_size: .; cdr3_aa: CASSQDRKAGGPDEQFF; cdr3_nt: TGCGCCAGCAGCCAAGATAGGAAAGCGGGAGGGCCCGATGAGCAGTTCTTC
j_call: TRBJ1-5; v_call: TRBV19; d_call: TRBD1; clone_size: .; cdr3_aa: CAGGGTLGQPQHF; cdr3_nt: TGTGCCGGAGGGGGCACTCTAGGCCAGCCCCAGCATTTT
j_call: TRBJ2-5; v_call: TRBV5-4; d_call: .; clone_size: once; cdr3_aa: CASSAAVGTYF; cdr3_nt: TGTGCCAGCAGCGCGGCTGTAGGAACGTACTTC
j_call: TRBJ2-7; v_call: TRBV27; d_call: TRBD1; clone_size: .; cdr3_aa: CASSLSIPIGQGPYEQYF; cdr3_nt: TGTGCCAGCAGTTTATCGATCCCCATTGGACAGGGCCCCTACGAGCAGTACTTC
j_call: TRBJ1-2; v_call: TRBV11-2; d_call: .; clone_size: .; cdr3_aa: CASSKTPGFYGYTF; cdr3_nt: TGTGCCAGCAGCAAGACACCAGGGTTCTATGGCTACACCTTC